This TCR beta chain was identified in a study of T cell responses to AZD1222 COVID-19 vaccine. The study's findings and limits: The study found vaccine-associated CD4 TCRs spanning spike, dominant at 160-218 and 743-854. At baseline, seropositivity was found in only a handful of AZD1222 recipients. Clonal diversity was possibly underestimated, and the donors were mostly white British, with more females.

This clone occurred once. Its antigen is undetermined. TCRdb's copy holds only in-frame clones and misses some; the assay was immunoSEQ multiplex PCR. The sample has 110,000 to 150,000 clones, about 93% seen once. CDR3 length: 15 residues. CDR1 and CDR2 (germline): MGHRA, YSYEKL. The V end lost 2 bases, the J end lost 4 bases, and 14 bases lay between the germline ends. This receptor was obtained from an adult in good health. This sequence joins TRBV4-1 and TRBJ1-1; tentative D call: TRBD1 (6 bases). The source material was peripheral blood, sampled on day 0 of AZD1222 vaccination. The CDR3 spells CASSQNPGGVTEAFF. The CDR3 region has the DNA TGCGCCAGCAGCCAAAACCCCGGGGGCGTCACTGAAGCTTTCTTT.